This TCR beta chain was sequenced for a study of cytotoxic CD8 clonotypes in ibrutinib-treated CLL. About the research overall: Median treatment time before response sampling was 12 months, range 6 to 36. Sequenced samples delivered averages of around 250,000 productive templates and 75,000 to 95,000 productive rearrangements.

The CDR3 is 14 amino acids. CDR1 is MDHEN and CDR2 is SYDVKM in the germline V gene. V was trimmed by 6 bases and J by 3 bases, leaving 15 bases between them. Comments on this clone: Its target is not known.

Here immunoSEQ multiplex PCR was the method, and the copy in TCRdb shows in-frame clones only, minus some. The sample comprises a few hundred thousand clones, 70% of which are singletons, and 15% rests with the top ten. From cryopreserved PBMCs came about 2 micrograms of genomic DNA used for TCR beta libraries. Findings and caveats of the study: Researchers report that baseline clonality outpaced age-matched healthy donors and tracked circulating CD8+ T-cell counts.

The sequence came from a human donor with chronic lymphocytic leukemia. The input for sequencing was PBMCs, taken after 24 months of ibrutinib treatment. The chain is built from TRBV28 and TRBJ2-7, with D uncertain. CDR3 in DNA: TGTGCCAGCAGCTCCTTCACCAGGTTCTACGAGCAGTACTTC. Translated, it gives CASSSFTRFYEQYF. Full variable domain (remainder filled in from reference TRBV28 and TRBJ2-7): DVKVTQSSRYLVKRTGEKVFLECVQDMDHENMFWYRQDPGLGLRLIYFSYDVKMKEKGDIPEGYSVSREKKERFSLILESASTNQTSMYLCASSSFTRFYEQYFGPGTRLTVT.